This record covers a single T cell receptor beta chain. No antigen is known for it. This specimen belongs to a study of T cells in localized non-small cell lung cancer. Study observations and caveats: Across samples, adjacent lung featured a median approximately 56 of the top 100 tumor clones. Longer overall survival was linked to higher blood T cell density. Since sequencing was restricted to only one region of the tumor, intratumor heterogeneity remains a possibility.

Only in-frame clones appear in the TCRdb table, and some are missing; sequencing was by immunoSEQ multiplex PCR. The sample holds some 52,000 clones; around three quarters are singletons and the top ten take roughly 4%. The CDR3 runs to 12 residues. V was trimmed by 4 bases and J by 2 bases, leaving 5 bases between them. Germline V lookup: CDR1 MNHEY, CDR2 SVGAGI. The source material was PBMCs, sampled before any cancer treatment. The chain combines TRBV6-5 with TRBJ1-2; D is unresolved. This receptor was obtained from a woman aged 35-70 years with stage II lung adenocarcinoma. DNA of the CDR3: TGTGCCAGCAGTTCAGACAACTATGGCTACACCTTC. Its translation is CASSSDNYGYTF.